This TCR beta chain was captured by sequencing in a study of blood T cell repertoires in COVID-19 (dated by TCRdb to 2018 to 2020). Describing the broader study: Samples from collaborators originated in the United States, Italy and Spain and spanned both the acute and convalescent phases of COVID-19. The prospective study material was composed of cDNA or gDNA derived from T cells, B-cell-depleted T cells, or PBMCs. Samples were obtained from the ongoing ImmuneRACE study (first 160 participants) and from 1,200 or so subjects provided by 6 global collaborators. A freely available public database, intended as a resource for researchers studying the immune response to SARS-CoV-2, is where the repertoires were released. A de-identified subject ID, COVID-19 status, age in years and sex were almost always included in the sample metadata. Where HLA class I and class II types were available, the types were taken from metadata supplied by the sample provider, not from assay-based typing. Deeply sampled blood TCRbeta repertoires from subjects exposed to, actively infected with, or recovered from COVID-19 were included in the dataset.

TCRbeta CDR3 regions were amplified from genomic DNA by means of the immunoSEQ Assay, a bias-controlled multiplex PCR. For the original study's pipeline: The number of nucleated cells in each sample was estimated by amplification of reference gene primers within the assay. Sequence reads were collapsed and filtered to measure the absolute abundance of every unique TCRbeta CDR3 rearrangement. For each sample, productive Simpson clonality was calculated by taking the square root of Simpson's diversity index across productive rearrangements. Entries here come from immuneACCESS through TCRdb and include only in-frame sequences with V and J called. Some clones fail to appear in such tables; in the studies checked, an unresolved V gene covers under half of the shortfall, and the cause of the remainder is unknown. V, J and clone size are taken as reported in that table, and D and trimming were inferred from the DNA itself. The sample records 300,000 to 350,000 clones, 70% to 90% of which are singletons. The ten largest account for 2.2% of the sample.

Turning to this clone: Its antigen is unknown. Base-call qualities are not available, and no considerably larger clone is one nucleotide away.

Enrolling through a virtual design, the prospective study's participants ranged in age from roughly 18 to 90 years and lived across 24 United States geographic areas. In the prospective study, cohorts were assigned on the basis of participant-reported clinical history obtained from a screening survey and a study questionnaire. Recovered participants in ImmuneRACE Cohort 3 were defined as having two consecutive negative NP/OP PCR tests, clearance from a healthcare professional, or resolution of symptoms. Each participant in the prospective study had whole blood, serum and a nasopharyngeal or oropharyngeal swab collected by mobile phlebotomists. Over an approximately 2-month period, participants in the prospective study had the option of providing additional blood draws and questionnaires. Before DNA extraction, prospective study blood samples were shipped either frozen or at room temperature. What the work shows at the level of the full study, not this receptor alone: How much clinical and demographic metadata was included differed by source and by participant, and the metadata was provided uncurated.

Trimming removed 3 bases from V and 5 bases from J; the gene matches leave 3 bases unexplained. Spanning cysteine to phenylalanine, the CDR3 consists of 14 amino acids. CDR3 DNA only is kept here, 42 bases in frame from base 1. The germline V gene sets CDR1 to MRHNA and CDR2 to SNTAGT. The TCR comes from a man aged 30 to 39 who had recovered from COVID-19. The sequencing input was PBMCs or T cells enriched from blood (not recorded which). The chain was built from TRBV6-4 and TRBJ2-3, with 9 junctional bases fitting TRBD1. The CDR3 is CASSEQGAGDTQYF. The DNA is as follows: TGTGCCAGCAGTGAACAGGGGGCAGGAGATACGCAGTATTTT.